The clone carrying this TCR beta chain was recorded a few times. The antigen remains undetermined. One entry per CDR3 protein, called by TCRdb with MiXCR from the 5' RACE reads. The table shows under 450,000 distinct CDR3 sequences, with about a sixth occurring only once. The data derive from a study of CD8 T cells in ankylosing spondylitis. Study-level points and caveats: Ankylosing spondylitis blood seemed to carry a telltale TCR beta motif made of eight or nine highly homologous variants.

The CDR3 extends over 18 amino acids. J was trimmed by 0 bases and V by 3 bases; bases with no gene match: 10. Germline V gives CDR1 SGHAT, CDR2 FQDESV (reference sequence). The rearrangement uses TRBV11-1 and TRBJ1-4; 7 nucleotides match TRBD1. The clonotype originates from a male donor with ankylosing spondylitis. Sequencing was done on a sample of blood, either unsorted or a sorted T cell fraction (not recorded which). The CDR3 sequence is CASSFPGQQDATNEKLFF. In DNA form, the CDR3 reads TGTGCCAGCAGCTTTCCGGGACAGCAAGATGCAACTAATGAAAAACTGTTTTTT.